This T cell receptor beta chain is drawn from a study of blood T cell repertoires in COVID-19. Study context: PBMCs, B-cell-depleted T cells, or T cells provided the cDNA or gDNA that made up the material.

The protocol was immunoSEQ multiplex PCR, while the TCRdb copy is restricted to in-frame clones and leaves out a portion. The sample holds roughly 300,000 clones, 80% to 95% seen once. The junction had 18 bases not matched to a gene; V was cut back by 6 bases and J by 12 bases. The CDR3 has 16 amino acids. CDR1 is SGHTA, CDR2 FQGNSA, per germline. The participants were between about 18 and 89 years old and came from some 25 US areas. Membership in each cohort depended on participant-reported clinical history. This receptor was identified in a woman in her twenties or thirties who had recovered from COVID-19. The chain uses TRBV7-2 and TRBJ2-1; 9 bases are shared with TRBD2. The sequenced sample consisted of PBMCs or T cells enriched from blood (not recorded which). DNA of the CDR3: TGTGCCAGCAGTGGAAAACTAGCGGGCACCGTCCCTGGGCAGTTCTTC. This translates into CASSGKLAGTVPGQFF.